One sample yielded the 16 T cell receptor beta chains listed below, sequenced in a study of cytomegalovirus exposure and HLA in healthy donors. Profiling relied on immunoSEQ multiplex PCR, and the TCRdb table lists in-frame clones only, not all of them. The sample has about 120,000 clones, approximately 88% seen once; the top ten hold about 6.9%. The sequencing input was PBMCs. The receptors were sampled from a woman aged 18-29 years in good health and CMV-seropositive.

J is TRBJ2-5 and V is TRBV15; D not resolved. CDR1 and CDR2 (germline): LNHNV, YYDKDF (reference sequence). The CDR3 totals 12 residues. V lost 1 base, J lost 5 bases, and 5 bases lay in between. Here the CDR3 DNA reads TGTGCCACCAGCAGAGGAACTGAGACCCAGTACTTC. Its translation is CATSRGTETQYF. Full variable domain (rest looked up from reference TRBV15 and TRBJ2-5): DAMVIQNPRYQVTQFGKPVTLSCSQTLNHNVMYWYQQKSSQAPKLLFHYYDKDFNNEADTPDNFQSRRPNTSFCFLDIRSPGLGDTAMYLCATSRGTETQYFGPGTRLLVL.

V gene TRBV2 combines with J gene TRBJ2-1, with 7 bases identical to TRBD1. Germline CDR1 reads SNHLY; CDR2 reads FYNNEI. Losses at the gene ends were 9 bases for V and 6 bases for J; bases not matched to a gene: 17. The CDR3 is 16 amino acids. The CDR3 protein is CARRGQTTTTRNEQFF. In nucleotides, the CDR3 is TGTGCCAGAAGGGGGCAGACGACCACTACACGCAATGAGCAGTTCTTC.

This clone was picked up one time. The chain uses TRBV18 and TRBJ2-3; D not certain. Germline V gene lookup returns CDR1 KGHSH and CDR2 LQKENI. The CDR3 is 14 amino acids. Trimming removed 7 bases from V and 0 bases from J, with 11 bases in between. CDR3 loop: CASCPTRSTDTQYF. For the CDR3, the DNA is TGTGCCAGCTGCCCGACTCGGAGCACAGATACGCAGTATTTT.

This chain joins TRBV4-1 and TRBJ2-2; 13 nucleotides match TRBD2. This CDR3 region has 16 residues. Germline values: CDR1 MGHRA, CDR2 YSYEKL. J gave up 7 bases and V 6 bases, and 8 bases lay outside the gene matches. The CDR3 sequence is CASRGGLAGDRGELFF. The CDR3 DNA follows: TGCGCCAGCAGGGGAGGACTAGCGGGAGATCGCGGGGAGCTGTTTTTT.

The rearrangement joins TRBV5-6 to TRBJ1-2; D is perhaps TRBD1 (5 bases). Germline loops: CDR1 SGHDT, CDR2 YYEEEE. The CDR3 contains 13 residues. V gave up 1 base and J gave up 6 bases, with 10 bases separating them. The CDR3 DNA reads as TGTGCCAGCAGCTTGCGGGGGTTTAATGGCTACACCTTC. Residues: CASSLRGFNGYTF.

This rearrangement joins TRBV25-1 to TRBJ1-1; tentative D call: TRBD1 (6 bases). V was shortened by 3 bases and J by 4 bases, with 9 bases between the two germline ends. Germline V gives CDR1 MGHDK, CDR2 SYGVNS. The CDR3 has 13 amino acids. The CDR3 is CASSERGSTEAFF. CDR3 DNA: TGTGCCAGCAGTGAGAGGGGGAGCACTGAAGCTTTCTTT.

J is TRBJ2-7 and V is TRBV12-5; perhaps TRBD2 as D (5 bases). Deletions cut 1 base from V and 1 base from J, with 11 bases between. Germline V CDR1 and CDR2: LGHNT, FRNRAP. CDR3 length: 15 residues. The CDR3 DNA reads as TGTGCTAGTGGTTTGGCTATAGCGCGTTCCTACGAGCAGTACTTC. Amino acid sequence: CASGLAIARSYEQYF.

This chain connects TRBV6-1 to TRBJ2-1; D gene unclear. In germline, CDR1 is MNHNS, CDR2 SASEGT. Trimming cost V 2 bases and J 12 bases, with 29 bases left between them. This CDR3 has 18 residues. The CDR3 nucleotides read TGTGCCAGCAGTGAAACGACGTTGCGGAGCCAGATCTTTCATCTGCAGTTCTTC. It encodes CASSETTLRSQIFHLQFF.

The gene calls are TRBV4-2 and TRBJ2-2; TRBD2 matches 10 bases. From germline, CDR1 is LGHNA and CDR2 YNFKEQ. This CDR3 contains 18 residues. J gave up 4 bases and V 7 bases, and 15 bases lay outside the gene matches. The CDR3 region has the DNA TGTGCCAGCAATCTAAAATTGGTAGCGGGGGGTAGCACCGGGGAGCTGTTTTTT. This gives the protein CASNLKLVAGGSTGELFF.

This clone is a singleton in its sample. This chain joins TRBV14 and TRBJ1-5; no clear D. This CDR3 has 13 residues. Germline V gives CDR1 SGHDN, CDR2 FVKESK. V lost 6 bases and J 7 bases, leaving 13 bases between the germline ends. The CDR3 nucleotides read TGTGCCAGCAGACCAACCCGGGGACAGCCCCAGCATTTT. It specifies CASRPTRGQPQHF.

This clone has only one observation. The V gene is TRBV18, the J gene TRBJ1-5, with TRBD1 as a possible D gene (6 bases). The CDR3 consists of 13 residues. The ends were cut back, 11 bases at V and 6 bases at J, with 17 bases in the middle. Looked up from germline, CDR1 is KGHSH and CDR2 is LQKENI. CDR3 protein: CACDSGERQPQHF. CDR3 nucleotide sequence: TGTGCCTGCGACTCAGGGGAACGTCAGCCCCAGCATTTT.

This clone was detected ten times or more. V and J are TRBV11-3 and TRBJ2-7, with D perhaps matching TRBD2 (6 bases). Germline V gene lookup returns CDR1 SGHNT and CDR2 YENEEA. The CDR3 contains 12 residues. Deletions cut 5 bases from V and 6 bases from J, with 11 bases between. For the CDR3, the DNA is TGTGCCAGCAGCCTCGGAGGGGTCGAGCAGTACTTC. Protein product: CASSLGGVEQYF.

At least ten counts were recorded for this clone. CDR3 DNA: TGTGCCAGCAGCGTAGACCGACTAGCCGATGAGCAGTTCTTC. This translates into CASSVDRLADEQFF. This chain joins TRBV9 and TRBJ2-1, with 7 bases aligning to TRBD2. J lost 8 bases, V lost 0 bases, and 5 bases had no gene match. The CDR3 has 14 residues. Germline V CDR1 and CDR2: SGDLS, YYNGEE.

V gene TRBV19 combines with J gene TRBJ1-2; tentative D call: TRBD1 (6 bases). The CDR3 is made up of 13 amino acids. The V gene's germline CDR1 is LNHDA and CDR2 SQIVND (reference sequence). Trimming cost V 5 bases and J 6 bases, with 13 bases left between them. The DNA of the CDR3 is TGTGCCAGTAGTGTACAGGGACTAGATGGCTACACCTTC. Its protein product is CASSVQGLDGYTF.

This clone was found a few times. The chain uses TRBV7-2 and TRBJ2-1; 9 bases are a match to TRBD2. From germline, CDR1 is SGHTA and CDR2 FQGNSA. The CDR3 covers 17 residues. J lost 5 bases, V lost 3 bases, and 11 bases had no gene match. CDR3 amino acids: CASSFKELAGKDNEQFF. CDR3 bases: TGTGCCAGCAGCTTCAAGGAGCTAGCGGGAAAGGACAATGAGCAGTTCTTC.

The V and J genes are TRBV19 and TRBJ1-2, with D perhaps matching TRBD1 (5 bases). This CDR3 is built from 15 residues. Trimming took off 3 bases at V and 5 bases at J, with 16 bases between the two ends. CDR1 and CDR2 from the germline V gene are LNHDA and SQIVND (reference sequence). CDR3 nucleotides: TGTGCCAGTAGTATCCCCCCGACAGCGATTTATGGCTACACCTTC. Its protein product is CASSIPPTAIYGYTF.